What follows are 13 T cell receptor beta chains derived from one specimen sequenced in a study of response to subunit inactivated influenza vaccine. TCRdb analysed the RT-PCR reads with MiXCR anew, one entry per CDR3 protein. The sample yields 710,000 or so distinct CDR3 sequences, less than 20% seen once. Sequencing used PBMCs from blood, obtained about 13 days after vaccination. The receptors were sampled from a man aged 50 to 60 who received an inactivated influenza vaccine.

Comment on this clonotype: Germline and junction disagree at one end, which may indicate a read error. V is TRBV6-7 and J is TRBJ2-3; TRBD2 aligns across 8 bases. TRBV6-7 falls under the ORF class, with uncertain function. The CDR3 runs to 17 residues. In nucleotides, the CDR3 is TGTACCAGCAGTTCTACCTACACTAGCGGCTTTTTGGATACGCAGTATTTT. It encodes CTSSSTYTSGFLDTQYF.

V usage is TRBV7-9 and J usage is TRBJ1-2; D uncertain. V lost 5 bases, J lost 6 bases, and 13 bases lay in between. The CDR3 sequence is 13 residues long. CDR1 and CDR2 from the germline V gene are SEHNR and FQNEAQ (reference sequence). CDR3 loop: CASSTQAENGYTF. CDR3 in DNA: TGTGCCAGCAGCACCCAGGCCGAGAATGGCTACACCTTC.

This clonotype was observed a few times. V and J are TRBV28 and TRBJ2-3, with 8 nucleotides matching TRBD2. This CDR3 contains 16 residues. The germline V gene has CDR1 MDHEN and CDR2 SYDVKM. The J segment lost 3 bases and the V segment lost 4 bases, leaving 9 bases of the junction unmatched. CDR3 amino acids: CASSWDPGLETDTQYF. The CDR3 DNA reads TGTGCCAGCAGTTGGGACCCGGGACTAGAGACAGATACGCAGTATTTT.

A few counts support this clonotype. The chain carries TRBV28 and TRBJ2-3, with a weak D call TRBD2 (5 bases). The V and J ends lost 7 bases and 5 bases respectively, with 10 bases between them. CDR1 and CDR2 from the germline V gene are MDHEN and SYDVKM. This CDR3 contains 12 residues. In DNA form, the CDR3 reads TGTGCCAGCATTGACGGAGGAGATACGCAGTATTTT. It codes for CASIDGGDTQYF. The variable domain in full, completed from reference TRBV28 and TRBJ2-3, reads DVKVTQSSRYLVKRTGEKVFLECVQDMDHENMFWYRQDPGLGLRLIYFSYDVKMKEKGDIPEGYSVSREKKERFSLILESASTNQTSMYLCASIDGGDTQYFGPGTRLTVL.

This clonotype was detected only a few times. The rearrangement links TRBV29-1 to TRBJ2-7; D gene unclear. CDR3 length equals 11 residues. Germline-derived CDR1 and CDR2 are SQVTM and ANQGSEA. The V end lost 3 bases, the J end lost 3 bases, and 6 bases lay between the germline ends. The CDR3 here is CSVDQDYEQYF. CDR3 nucleotide sequence: TGCAGCGTTGATCAGGACTACGAGCAGTACTTC.

There are a few counts of this clonotype. The genes are TRBV6-1 and TRBJ1-5; a weak D match, TRBD1 (6 bases). Germline lookup yields CDR1 MNHNS and CDR2 SASEGT. V was clipped by 1 base and J by 6 bases, with 7 bases between them. The CDR3 runs 13 residues. Here the CDR3 DNA reads TGTGCCAGCAGTGAAGACAGGGTTCAGCCCCAGCATTTT. Translation: CASSEDRVQPQHF.

In its sample, this clonotype was seen once. The chain links TRBV6-1 to TRBJ2-2, with 12 bases lining up with TRBD2. The germline V gene has CDR1 MNHNS and CDR2 SASEGT. The J segment lost 5 bases and the V segment lost 8 bases, leaving 15 bases of the junction unmatched. This CDR3 comprises 18 residues. CDR3 DNA: TGTGCCAGCGGTGGGGCGAGACTAGCGGGAGTGCTGACCGGGGAGCTGTTTTTT. Translating gives CASGGARLAGVLTGELFF.

There are a few counts of this clonotype. CDR3 loop: CSARDPLAVGSGMTQYF. CDR3 coding DNA: TGCAGTGCTAGAGATCCATTAGCGGTTGGATCGGGAATGACCCAGTACTTC. The V gene is TRBV20-1, the J gene TRBJ2-5, with a possible D match to TRBD2 (6 bases). Deletions cut 0 bases from V and 7 bases from J, with 24 bases between. Germline lookup yields CDR1 DFQATT and CDR2 SNEGSKA (reference sequence). The CDR3 length is 17 residues.

This clonotype was detected a few times. The chain employs TRBV25-1 and TRBJ2-3, with TRBD2 identical over 8 bases. This CDR3 spans 17 amino acids. Germline V gene lookup returns CDR1 MGHDK and CDR2 SYGVNS. The V gene end was trimmed by 7 bases and the J gene end by 2 bases; junction bases not matched to a gene: 14. The CDR3 region is CASTPPAGGGSTDTQYF. CDR3 bases: TGTGCCAGCACCCCCCCGGCAGGCGGGGGGTCCACAGATACGCAGTATTTT.

J is TRBJ2-1 and V is TRBV7-6, with unresolved D. V was trimmed by 1 base and J by 0 bases, leaving 10 bases between them. This CDR3 has 16 amino acids. Looked up from germline, CDR1 is SGHVS and CDR2 is FNYEAQ. The CDR3 protein is CASSLGGASSYNEQFF. As DNA, the CDR3 is TGTGCCAGCAGCTTAGGAGGCGCGAGCTCCTACAATGAGCAGTTCTTC.

This clonotype was observed a handful of times. The chain carries TRBV7-8 and TRBJ1-6, with 8 positions matching TRBD1. The length of the CDR3 is 13 residues. The V gene's germline CDR1 is SGHVS and CDR2 FQNEAQ. V shed 3 bases, J shed 11 bases, and the junction held 3 bases outside the gene matches. This CDR3 is CASSFRQGPPLHF. The CDR3 DNA sequence: TGTGCCAGCAGCTTCCGACAGGGGCCACCCCTCCACTTT.

In this sample, this clonotype turned up a few times. CDR3 sequence reads: CASSSYQRANEQYF. CDR3 in DNA: TGTGCCAGCAGCTCATACCAGAGGGCCAACGAGCAGTACTTC. This chain uses TRBV28 with TRBJ2-7, with D perhaps TRBD2 (5 bases). Germline V lookup: CDR1 MDHEN, CDR2 SYDVKM. Trimming pared 6 bases from V and 5 bases from J, leaving 17 bases between. The CDR3 spans 14 residues. Combining the CDR3 with reference TRBV28 and TRBJ2-7 gives the whole variable domain DVKVTQSSRYLVKRTGEKVFLECVQDMDHENMFWYRQDPGLGLRLIYFSYDVKMKEKGDIPEGYSVSREKKERFSLILESASTNQTSMYLCASSSYQRANEQYFGPGTRLTVT.

This rearrangement joins TRBV29-1 to TRBJ2-5; D gene uncertain. Germline values: CDR1 SQVTM, CDR2 ANQGSEA. The ends were cut back, 2 bases at V and 5 bases at J, with 21 bases in the middle. The CDR3 consists of 16 residues. CDR3 nucleotide sequence: TGCAGCGTTGAACACTCCGGCGTCGCTATTGGGGAGACCCAGTACTTC. Translating gives CSVEHSGVAIGETQYF. Full variable domain (missing parts from reference TRBV29-1 and TRBJ2-5): SAVISQKPSRDICQRGTSLTIQCQVDSQVTMMFWYRQQPGQSLTLIATANQGSEATYESGFVIDKFPISRPNLTFSTLTVSNMSPEDSSIYLCSVEHSGVAIGETQYFGPGTRLLVL.